These T cell receptor beta chains were read from a single sample in a study of blood T cell repertoires in COVID-19. TCRdb keeps only in-frame clones here, not all; method: immunoSEQ multiplex PCR. The sample shows approximately 470,000 clones, 75% to 90% of them seen only once. The sample was peripheral blood. The source is a human donor in a cohort sampled during active COVID-19. Both conserved end residues are part of each CDR3. Fields, in order: V gene, J gene, clone size, D gene, CDR3 protein, CDR3 DNA. A D gene is named only where the DNA matches it firmly. Clone size is shown for a subset of rows, as once, few, many or a class of expanded clone.

>TRBV18|TRBJ2-7|few|TRBD2
CASSPGLADYEQYF
TGTGCCAGCTCACCGGGACTAGCTGATTACGAGCAGTACTTC
>TRBV9|TRBJ2-7|NA|TRBD2
CASSPRAAGVYEQYF
TGTGCCAGCAGCCCCCGGGCGGCGGGGGTTTACGAGCAGTACTTC
>TRBV24-1|TRBJ1-1|once|NA
CATAGPNTEAFF
TGTGCCACCGCAGGGCCTAACACTGAAGCTTTCTTT
>TRBV13|TRBJ2-2|NA|TRBD2
CASSLGLAGVSGELFF
TGTGCCAGCAGCTTGGGCCTAGCGGGAGTATCCGGGGAGCTGTTTTTT
>TRBV30|TRBJ2-1|NA|TRBD1
CAWSKQGDEQFF
TGTGCCTGGAGCAAACAGGGGGATGAGCAGTTCTTC
>TRBV29-1|TRBJ2-1|NA|NA
CSVEGWDKYNEQFF
TGCAGCGTTGAAGGTTGGGACAAATACAATGAGCAGTTCTTC
>TRBV24-1|TRBJ2-1|NA|NA
CATSDAKAYEQFF
TGTGCCACCAGTGACGCAAAAGCGTATGAGCAGTTCTTC
>TRBV27|TRBJ2-7|NA|NA
CASSFYQGYEQYF
TGTGCCAGCAGTTTTTACCAGGGCTACGAGCAGTACTTC
>TRBV30|TRBJ2-7|NA|TRBD1
CAWGRGPWEQYF
TGTGCCTGGGGCAGGGGGCCGTGGGAGCAGTACTTC
>TRBV18|TRBJ2-7|NA|TRBD2
CASSREGEQYF
TGTGCCAGCTCAAGGGAGGGGGAGCAGTACTTC
>TRBV7-9|TRBJ1-1|NA|NA
CASSLGATEAFF
TGTGCCAGCAGCTTAGGGGCTACTGAAGCTTTCTTT
>TRBV5-1|TRBJ2-3|NA|NA
CASSLSSGLSDTQYF
TGCGCCAGCAGCTTGAGTTCGGGTTTATCGGATACGCAGTATTTT
>TRBV28|TRBJ1-2|NA|TRBD1
CASSYTGQNYGYTF
TGTGCCAGCAGTTATACGGGACAGAACTATGGCTACACCTTC
>TRBV4-2|TRBJ1-5|NA|TRBD1
CASSQDSVRGAAQPQHF
TGTGCCAGCAGCCAAGATTCCGTCAGGGGGGCGGCTCAGCCCCAGCATTTT
>TRBV28|TRBJ2-3|once|TRBD2
CASSKELAVDTQYF
TGTGCCAGCAGTAAGGAACTAGCGGTAGATACGCAGTATTTT
>TRBV6-4|TRBJ1-1|many|TRBD1
CASSEDRGRSAEAFF
TGTGCCAGCAGTGAGGACAGGGGGCGATCAGCTGAAGCTTTCTTT
>TRBV7-2|TRBJ1-2|NA|TRBD1
CASSFFARDRVYGYTF
TGTGCCAGCAGCTTCTTTGCCCGGGACAGGGTTTATGGCTACACCTTC
>TRBV10-3|TRBJ2-1|NA|TRBD2
CAIRGLAGSEQFF
TGTGCCATCAGGGGACTAGCGGGATCCGAGCAGTTCTTC
>TRBV7-6|TRBJ1-1|NA|NA
CASSLVSGPNTEAFF
TGTGCCAGCAGCTTAGTTTCAGGCCCGAACACTGAAGCTTTCTTT
>TRBV5-1|TRBJ2-5|NA|NA
CASSLFAGNQETQYF
TGCGCCAGCAGCTTGTTCGCAGGGAACCAAGAGACCCAGTACTTC
>TRBV21-1|TRBJ2-7|NA|NA
CASIGAHYEQYF
TGTGCCAGCATCGGTGCCCACTACGAGCAGTACTTC
>TRBV19|TRBJ2-1|NA|TRBD2
CASSGTSGRIVGEQFF
TGTGCCAGTAGTGGGACTAGCGGGAGAATTGTCGGTGAGCAGTTCTTC
>TRBV15|TRBJ2-1|NA|TRBD2
CATSRTLGASGSSHNEQFF
TGTGCCACCAGTCGCACCCTCGGGGCTAGCGGGAGTAGCCACAATGAGCAGTTCTTC
>TRBV27|TRBJ1-2|NA|NA
CASSLLGADGYTF
TGTGCCAGCAGTTTACTGGGGGCGGATGGCTACACCTTC
>TRBV7-2|TRBJ2-2|once|TRBD2
CASSLSGPRSGELFF
TGTGCCAGCAGTCTTAGCGGGCCGAGATCCGGGGAGCTGTTTTTT
>TRBV18|TRBJ2-4|NA|TRBD1
CASSPPGQGHIQYF
TGTGCCAGCTCACCGCCGGGACAGGGCCACATTCAGTACTTC
>TRBV5-6|TRBJ1-4|NA|NA
CASSPHRAPNEKLFF
TGTGCCAGCAGCCCCCACAGGGCGCCTAATGAAAAACTGTTTTTT
>TRBV6-1|TRBJ2-3|NA|TRBD2
CASSELAGSGTDTQYF
TGTGCCAGCAGTGAACTAGCGGGAAGTGGGACAGATACGCAGTATTTT
>TRBV28|TRBJ1-2|once|NA
CASSLRRGSGYTF
TGTGCCAGCAGTTTACGCAGGGGCAGCGGCTACACCTTC
>TRBV24-1|TRBJ1-2|NA|NA
CATSDFGANYGYTF
TGTGCCACCAGTGATTTCGGAGCTAACTATGGCTACACCTTC
>TRBV11-2|TRBJ1-2|NA|NA
CASSPSLGGNYGYTF
TGTGCCAGCAGCCCATCCCTGGGGGGTAACTATGGCTACACCTTC
>TRBV7-9|TRBJ1-4|NA|NA
CASYNTTRGEKLFF
TGTGCCAGCTATAATACCACTCGCGGTGAAAAACTGTTTTTT
>TRBV6-2/TRBV6-3|TRBJ1-1|NA|NA
CASSYDTAFTEAFF
TGTGCCAGCAGTTACGATACAGCCTTCACTGAAGCTTTCTTT
>TRBV4-1|TRBJ1-5|NA|NA
CASSQEGGVNKSPQHF
TGCGCCAGCAGCCAAGAAGGGGGGGTCAACAAGTCGCCCCAGCATTTT
>TRBV27|TRBJ1-2|NA|NA
CASRGSWEMGYTF
TGTGCCAGCAGGGGATCGTGGGAGATGGGCTACACCTTC
>TRBV10-2|TRBJ2-2|few|TRBD2
CASRVAGGMTGELFF
TGCGCCAGCAGAGTAGCGGGAGGGATGACCGGGGAGCTGTTTTTT
>TRBV6-5|TRBJ1-6|NA|NA
CASTPGSNSPLHF
TGTGCCAGCACCCCGGGGTCAAATTCACCCCTCCACTTT
>TRBV5-4|TRBJ2-4|NA|TRBD2
CASSFGLAGAKNIQYF
TGTGCCAGCAGCTTCGGACTAGCGGGAGCCAAAAACATTCAGTACTTC
>TRBV6-2/TRBV6-3|TRBJ1-2|NA|NA
CASSSRQNPNYGYTF
TGTGCCAGCAGTAGCCGACAGAACCCTAACTATGGCTACACCTTC
>TRBV28|TRBJ1-5|many|NA
CASIGQSNQPQHF
TGTGCCAGCATCGGACAAAGCAATCAGCCCCAGCATTTT
>TRBV11-2|TRBJ2-7|NA|TRBD2
CASSLDRVEVAGGTYEQYF
TGTGCCAGCAGCTTAGATCGAGTAGAGGTAGCGGGAGGAACCTACGAGCAGTACTTC
>TRBV19|TRBJ1-2|NA|NA
CASSISGPSNYGYTF
TGTGCCAGTAGTATAAGTGGCCCTTCTAACTATGGCTACACCTTC
>TRBV2|TRBJ1-4|NA|NA
CASSVARGGSEKLFF
TGTGCCAGCAGTGTCGCCAGGGGAGGGAGTGAAAAACTGTTTTTT
>TRBV9|TRBJ2-3|NA|TRBD2
CASGLGTSKDTQYF
TGTGCCAGCGGGCTCGGGACTAGCAAGGATACGCAGTATTTT
>TRBV3-1/TRBV3-2|TRBJ1-2|NA|NA
CASSLGKVGSWGYTF
TGTGCCAGCAGCTTAGGAAAAGTGGGCAGCTGGGGCTACACCTTC
>TRBV11-1|TRBJ2-1|NA|NA
CASSLTDYRNEQFF
TGTGCCAGCAGCTTAACGGACTATCGTAATGAGCAGTTCTTC
>TRBV7-2|TRBJ1-5|NA|NA
CASSLGAGHGNQPQHF
TGTGCCAGCAGCTTAGGGGCGGGGCACGGCAATCAGCCCCAGCATTTT
>TRBV3-1/TRBV3-2|TRBJ1-2|NA|TRBD1
CASSPSPGTVYGYTF
TGTGCCAGCAGCCCATCCCCGGGGACAGTCTATGGCTACACCTTC
>TRBV4-3|TRBJ1-1|NA|NA
CASSQDIATANTEAFF
TGCGCCAGCAGCCAAGATATTGCGACAGCGAACACTGAAGCTTTCTTT
>TRBV28|TRBJ2-1|NA|NA
CASSAPLSGLRSDEQFF
TGTGCCAGCAGCGCACCCTTAAGCGGACTAAGATCGGACGAGCAGTTCTTC